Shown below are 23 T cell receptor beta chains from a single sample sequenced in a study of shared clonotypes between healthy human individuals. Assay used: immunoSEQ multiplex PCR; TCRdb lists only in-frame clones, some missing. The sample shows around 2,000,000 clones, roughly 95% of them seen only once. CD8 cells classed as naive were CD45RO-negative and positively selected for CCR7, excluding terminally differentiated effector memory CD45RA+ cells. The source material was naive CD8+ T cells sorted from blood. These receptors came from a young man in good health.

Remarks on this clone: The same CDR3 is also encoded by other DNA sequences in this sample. The CDR3 here is CASSLDPGNEQYF. DNA for the CDR3: TGTGCCAGCAGCTTAGATCCAGGGAACGAGCAGTACTTC. J is TRBJ2-7 and V is TRBV11-2, with a tentative D call TRBD1 (5 bases). Per germline, CDR1 SGHAT and CDR2 FQNNGV. With 0 bases removed from V and 5 bases from J, the gap between germline ends came to 8 bases. The CDR3 spans 13 residues.

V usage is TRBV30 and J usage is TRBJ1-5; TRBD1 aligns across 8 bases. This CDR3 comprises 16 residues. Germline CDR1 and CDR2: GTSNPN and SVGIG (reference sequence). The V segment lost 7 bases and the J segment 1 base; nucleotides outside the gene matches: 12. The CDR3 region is CASGQGGPASNQPQHF. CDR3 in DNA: TGTGCCTCCGGACAGGGTGGGCCTGCGAGCAATCAGCCCCAGCATTTT.

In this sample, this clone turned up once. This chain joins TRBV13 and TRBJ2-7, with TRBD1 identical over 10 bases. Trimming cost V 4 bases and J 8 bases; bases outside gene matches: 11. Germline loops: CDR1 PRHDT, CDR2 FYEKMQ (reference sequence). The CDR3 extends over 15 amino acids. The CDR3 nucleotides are TGTGCCAGCAGCTCCGCGACAGGGGGCAGAAGCCAGCAGTACTTC. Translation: CASSSATGGRSQQYF.

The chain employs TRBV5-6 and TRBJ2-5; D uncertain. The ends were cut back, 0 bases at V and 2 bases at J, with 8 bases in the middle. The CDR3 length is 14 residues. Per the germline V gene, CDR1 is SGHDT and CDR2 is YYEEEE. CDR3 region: CASSLAYPQETQYF. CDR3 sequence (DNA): TGTGCCAGCAGCTTGGCCTATCCTCAAGAGACCCAGTACTTC.

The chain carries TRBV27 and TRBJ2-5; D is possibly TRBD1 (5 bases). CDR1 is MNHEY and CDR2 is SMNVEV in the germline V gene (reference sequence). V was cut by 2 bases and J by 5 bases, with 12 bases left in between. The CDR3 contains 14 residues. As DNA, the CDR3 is TGTGCCAGCAGTTTAGGGGCCAGGCAGGAGACCCAGTACTTC. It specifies CASSLGARQETQYF.

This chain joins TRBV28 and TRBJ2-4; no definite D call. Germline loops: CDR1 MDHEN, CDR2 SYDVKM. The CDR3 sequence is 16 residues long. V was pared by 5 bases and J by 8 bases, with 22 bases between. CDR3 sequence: CASSRDWGGLKDIQYF. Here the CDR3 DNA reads TGTGCCAGCAGTAGGGATTGGGGTGGCCTTAAGGACATTCAGTACTTC.

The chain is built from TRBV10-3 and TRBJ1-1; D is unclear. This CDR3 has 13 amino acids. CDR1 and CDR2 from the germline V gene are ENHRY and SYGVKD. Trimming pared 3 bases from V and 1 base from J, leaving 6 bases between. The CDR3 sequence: CAISEWENTEAFF. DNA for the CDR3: TGTGCCATCAGTGAATGGGAGAACACTGAAGCTTTCTTT.

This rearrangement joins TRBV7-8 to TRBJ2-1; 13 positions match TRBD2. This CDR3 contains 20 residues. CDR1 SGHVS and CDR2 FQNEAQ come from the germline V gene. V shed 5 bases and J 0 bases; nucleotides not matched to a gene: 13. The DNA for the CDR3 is TGTGCCAGCAGCCCTACACTAGCGGGAGGGCGGATTAGCTCCTACAATGAGCAGTTCTTC. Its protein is CASSPTLAGGRISSYNEQFF.

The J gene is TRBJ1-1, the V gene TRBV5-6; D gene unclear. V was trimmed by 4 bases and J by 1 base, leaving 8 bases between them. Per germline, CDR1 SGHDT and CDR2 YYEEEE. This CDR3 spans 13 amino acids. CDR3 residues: CASSDGSNTEAFF. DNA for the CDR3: TGTGCCAGCAGCGACGGCTCGAACACTGAAGCTTTCTTT.

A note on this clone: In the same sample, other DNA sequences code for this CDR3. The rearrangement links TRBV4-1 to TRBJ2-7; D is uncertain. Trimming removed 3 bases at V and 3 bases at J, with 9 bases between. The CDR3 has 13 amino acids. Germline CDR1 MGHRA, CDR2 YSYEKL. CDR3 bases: TGCGCCAGCAGCCAGACACGGAGCTACGAGCAGTACTTC. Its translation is CASSQTRSYEQYF.

The CDR3 sequence is CAWKTPGSYGYTF. The CDR3 nucleotides read TGTGCCTGGAAAACCCCCGGATCCTATGGCTACACCTTC. The J gene is TRBJ1-2, the V gene TRBV30; D unclear. From germline, CDR1 is GTSNPN and CDR2 SVGIG (reference sequence). V was shortened by 4 bases and J by 4 bases, with 13 bases between the two germline ends. The CDR3 sequence is 13 residues long. Filled out from reference TRBV30 and TRBJ1-2, the complete variable domain reads SQTIHQWPATLVQPVGSPLSLECTVEGTSNPNLYWYRQAAGRGLQLLFYSVGIGQISSEVPQNLSASRPQDRQFILSSKKLLLSDSGFYLCAWKTPGSYGYTFGSGTRLTVV.

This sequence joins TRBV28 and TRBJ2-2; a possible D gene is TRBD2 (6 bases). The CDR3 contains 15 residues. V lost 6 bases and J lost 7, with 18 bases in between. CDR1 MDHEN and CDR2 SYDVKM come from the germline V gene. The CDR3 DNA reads TGTGCCAGCAGCTTCAGACTAGTGGGTAGCGGGGAGCTGTTTTTT. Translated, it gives CASSFRLVGSGELFF.

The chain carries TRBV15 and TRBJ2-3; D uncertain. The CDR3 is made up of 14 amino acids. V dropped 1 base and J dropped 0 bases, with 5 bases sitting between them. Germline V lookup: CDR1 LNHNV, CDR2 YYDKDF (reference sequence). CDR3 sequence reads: CATSRGISTDTQYF. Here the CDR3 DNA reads TGTGCCACCAGCAGAGGGATTAGCACAGATACGCAGTATTTT.

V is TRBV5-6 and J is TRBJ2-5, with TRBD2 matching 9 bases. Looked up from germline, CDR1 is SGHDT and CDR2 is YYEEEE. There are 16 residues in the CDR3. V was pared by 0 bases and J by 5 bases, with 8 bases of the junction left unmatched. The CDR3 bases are TGTGCCAGCAGCTTGGCGGCGGGAGGGCCCAGGGAGACCCAGTACTTC. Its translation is CASSLAAGGPRETQYF.

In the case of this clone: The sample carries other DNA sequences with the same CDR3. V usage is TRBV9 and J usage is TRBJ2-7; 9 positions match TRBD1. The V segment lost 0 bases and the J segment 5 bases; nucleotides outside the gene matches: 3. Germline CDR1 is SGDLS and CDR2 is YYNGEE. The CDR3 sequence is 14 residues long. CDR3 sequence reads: CASSVGGQGHEQYF. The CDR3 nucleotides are TGTGCCAGCAGCGTAGGGGGACAGGGCCACGAGCAGTACTTC.

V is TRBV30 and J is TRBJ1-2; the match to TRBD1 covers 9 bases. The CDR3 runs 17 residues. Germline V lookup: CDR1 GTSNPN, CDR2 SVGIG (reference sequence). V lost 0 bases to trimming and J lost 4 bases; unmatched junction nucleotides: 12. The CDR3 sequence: CAWSVWHRDRDGYGYTF. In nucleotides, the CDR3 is TGTGCCTGGAGTGTATGGCATCGGGACAGGGACGGCTATGGCTACACCTTC.

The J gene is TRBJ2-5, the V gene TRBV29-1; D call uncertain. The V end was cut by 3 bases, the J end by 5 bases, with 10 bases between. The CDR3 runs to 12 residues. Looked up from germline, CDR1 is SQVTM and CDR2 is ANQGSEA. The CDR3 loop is CSVDPADETQYF. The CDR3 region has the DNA TGCAGCGTTGACCCAGCAGACGAGACCCAGTACTTC.

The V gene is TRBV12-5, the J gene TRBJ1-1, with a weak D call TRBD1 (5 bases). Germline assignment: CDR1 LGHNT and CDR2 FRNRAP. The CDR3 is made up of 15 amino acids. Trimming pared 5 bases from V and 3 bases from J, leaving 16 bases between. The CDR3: CASGQRVRVDTEAFF. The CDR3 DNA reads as TGTGCTAGTGGTCAGCGAGTCAGGGTTGACACTGAAGCTTTCTTT. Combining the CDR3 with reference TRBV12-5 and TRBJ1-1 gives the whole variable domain DARVTQTPRHKVTEMGQEVTMRCQPILGHNTVFWYRQTMMQGLELLAYFRNRAPLDDSGMPKDRFSAEMPDATLATLKIQPSEPRDSAVYFCASGQRVRVDTEAFFGQGTRLTVV.

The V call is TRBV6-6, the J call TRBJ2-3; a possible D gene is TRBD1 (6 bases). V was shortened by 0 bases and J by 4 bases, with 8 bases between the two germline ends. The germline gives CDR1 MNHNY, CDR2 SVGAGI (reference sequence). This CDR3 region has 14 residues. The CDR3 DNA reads TGTGCCAGCAGTTACTCCGGGACATCAGATACGCAGTATTTT. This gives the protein CASSYSGTSDTQYF.

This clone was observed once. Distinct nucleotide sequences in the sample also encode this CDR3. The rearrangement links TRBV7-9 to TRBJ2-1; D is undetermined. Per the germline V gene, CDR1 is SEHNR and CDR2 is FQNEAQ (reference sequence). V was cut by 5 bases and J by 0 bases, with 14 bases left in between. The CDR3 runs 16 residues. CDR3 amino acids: CASSPRTGSSYNEQFF. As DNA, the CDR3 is TGTGCCAGCAGCCCACGGACCGGAAGCTCCTACAATGAGCAGTTCTTC.

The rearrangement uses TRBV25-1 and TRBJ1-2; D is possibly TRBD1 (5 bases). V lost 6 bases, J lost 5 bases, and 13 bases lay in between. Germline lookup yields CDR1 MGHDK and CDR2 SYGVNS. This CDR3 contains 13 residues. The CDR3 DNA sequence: TGTGCCAGCAGCCGGGACCCGGGGTATGGCTACACCTTC. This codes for CASSRDPGYGYTF.

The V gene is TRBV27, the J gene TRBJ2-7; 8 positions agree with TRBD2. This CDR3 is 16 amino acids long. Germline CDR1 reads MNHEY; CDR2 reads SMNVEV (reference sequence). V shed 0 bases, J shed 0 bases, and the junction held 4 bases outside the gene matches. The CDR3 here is CASSLSSGEISYEQYF. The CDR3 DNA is TGTGCCAGCAGTTTATCTAGCGGGGAGATCTCCTACGAGCAGTACTTC.

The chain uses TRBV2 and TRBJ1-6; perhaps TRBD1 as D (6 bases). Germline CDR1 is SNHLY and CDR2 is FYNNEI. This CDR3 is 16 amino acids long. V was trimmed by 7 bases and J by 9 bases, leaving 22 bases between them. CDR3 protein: CASTKRGGGELSPLHF. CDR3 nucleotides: TGTGCCAGCACCAAACGCGGGGGGGGCGAGCTTTCACCCCTCCACTTT.